These 21 T cell receptor beta chains came from one sample sequenced in a study of T cell responses to AZD1222 COVID-19 vaccine. Repertoires were generated with immunoSEQ multiplex PCR, while TCRdb's copy carries only in-frame clones and drops some. Found here are around 200,000 clones, more than 75% of them singletons; the top ten hold roughly a quarter. Sequencing was performed on peripheral blood, taken 28 days after the second AZD1222 dose. These receptors were collected from an adult who received the AZD1222 COVID-19 vaccine.

The CDR3 here is CASSKQGAGGELFF. CDR3 nucleotides: TGTGCCAGCAGCAAACAGGGGGCTGGCGGGGAGCTGTTTTTT. The J gene is TRBJ2-2, the V gene TRBV7-9; 9 bases are shared with TRBD1. V lost 5 bases and J lost 7; bases outside the gene matches: 5. There are 14 residues in the CDR3. The germline V gene has CDR1 SEHNR and CDR2 FQNEAQ (reference sequence).

The rearrangement links TRBV12-3 or TRBV12-4 to TRBJ1-5; tentatively, D is TRBD1 (5 bases). With 6 bases removed from V and 10 bases from J, the gap between germline ends came to 13 bases. The CDR3 length is 12 residues. CDR3 region: CASSRNRDPQHF. The CDR3 nucleotides are TGTGCCAGCAGCCGAAACCGGGACCCCCAGCATTTT.

This clone was counted only a few times. The chain links TRBV4-2 to TRBJ2-1; 13 bases are shared with TRBD2. There are 17 residues in the CDR3. The V segment lost 2 bases and the J segment 6 bases; nucleotides outside the gene matches: 7. Per the germline V gene, CDR1 is LGHNA and CDR2 is YNFKEQ. The CDR3 reads CASSQRTSGGTGNEQFF. CDR3 DNA sequence: TGTGCCAGCAGCCAAAGGACTAGCGGGGGCACGGGCAATGAGCAGTTCTTC.

J is TRBJ1-5 and V is TRBV30; possible D gene TRBD1, 5 bases. The V and J ends lost 5 bases and 4 bases respectively, with 15 bases between them. The germline V gene has CDR1 GTSNPN and CDR2 SVGIG (reference sequence). The CDR3 has 14 residues. The CDR3 sequence: CAWAPGRVNQPQHF. The CDR3 DNA follows: TGTGCCTGGGCCCCCGGCAGGGTTAATCAGCCCCAGCATTTT. Using reference TRBV30 and TRBJ1-5 for the parts outside the CDR3, the full variable domain is SQTIHQWPATLVQPVGSPLSLECTVEGTSNPNLYWYRQAAGRGLQLLFYSVGIGQISSEVPQNLSASRPQDRQFILSSKKLLLSDSGFYLCAWAPGRVNQPQHFGDGTRLSIL.

CDR3 DNA sequence: TGTGCCAGCAGGAGAGACAGGGGGCGCGATGGCTACACCTTC. Protein product: CASRRDRGRDGYTF. This rearrangement joins TRBV28 to TRBJ1-2; 10 bases map to TRBD1. Germline V CDR1 and CDR2: MDHEN, SYDVKM. CDR3 size: 14 residues. V trimming: 6 bases; J trimming: 6 bases; junction bases outside the gene matches: 7.

The V and J genes are TRBV5-1 and TRBJ1-5; 7 nucleotides agree with TRBD1. This CDR3 is built from 14 residues. Germline CDR1 is SGHRS and CDR2 is YFSETQ. The ends lost 1 base at V and 7 bases at J; junction bases unmatched: 5. This CDR3 is CASSLWPGGQPQHF. For the CDR3, the DNA is TGCGCCAGCAGCTTGTGGCCAGGGGGACAGCCCCAGCATTTT. The complete variable domain, with remaining parts taken from reference TRBV5-1 and TRBJ1-5, reads KAGVTQTPRYLIKTRGQQVTLSCSPISGHRSVSWYQQTPGQGLQFLFEYFSETQRNKGNFPGRFSGRQFSNSRSEMNVSTLELGDSALYLCASSLWPGGQPQHFGDGTRLSIL.

Here the CDR3 reads CASRMGGRNEQYF. The CDR3 DNA is TGTGCCAGCAGGATGGGGGGACGGAACGAGCAGTACTTC. The rearrangement uses TRBV11-2 and TRBJ2-7, with D perhaps matching TRBD2 (6 bases). The CDR3 is 13 amino acids. V lost 6 bases, J lost 5 bases, and 14 bases lay in between. Germline V lookup: CDR1 SGHAT, CDR2 FQNNGV.

The chain combines TRBV19 with TRBJ2-2, with D possibly TRBD2 on 6 matching bases. The CDR3 spans 15 residues. Germline values: CDR1 LNHDA, CDR2 SQIVND (reference sequence). V gave up 3 bases and J gave up 5 bases, with 13 bases separating them. The CDR3 spells CASSILLAVTGELFF. CDR3 nucleotides: TGTGCCAGTAGTATCCTACTAGCAGTAACCGGGGAGCTGTTTTTT.

The gene calls are TRBV7-9 and TRBJ2-7; 9 bases agree with TRBD1. V dropped 4 bases and J dropped 5; count of bases not matched to a gene: 9. Per the germline V gene, CDR1 is SEHNR and CDR2 is FQNEAQ (reference sequence). The CDR3 extends over 15 amino acids. CDR3 nucleotides: TGTGCCAGCAGCTCCTCATGGGACAGGGTCCACGAGCAGTACTTC. The encoded protein is CASSSSWDRVHEQYF.

This chain links TRBV6-2 or TRBV6-3 with TRBJ2-4; 9 bases match TRBD1. Germline V gene sequence: CDR1 MNHEY, CDR2 SVGEGT. The CDR3 length is 16 residues. Trimming cost V 2 bases and J 8 bases; bases outside gene matches: 10. The CDR3 region has the DNA TGTGCCAGCAGTTACGGCGGACAGGGGCCGTCGGACATTCAGTACTTC. It translates to CASSYGGQGPSDIQYF.

The sample holds a few counts of this clone. This chain joins TRBV24-1 and TRBJ2-3; 7 bases map to TRBD1. Germline V gene data show CDR1 as KGHDR and CDR2 as SFDVKD. This CDR3 has 17 residues. V trimming: 4 bases; J trimming: 1 base; junction bases outside the gene matches: 10. The chain's CDR3 is CATSEATGKGRTDTQYF. The CDR3 DNA reads as TGTGCCACCAGTGAGGCGACAGGGAAAGGCCGCACAGATACGCAGTATTTT.

The chain joins TRBV7-9 to TRBJ2-3; D might be TRBD1 or TRBD2, each matching 5 bases. CDR3 length equals 13 residues. The V gene lost 4 bases and the J gene lost 4 bases, with 9 bases spanning the gap. Germline V gives CDR1 SEHNR, CDR2 FQNEAQ (reference sequence). The CDR3 DNA reads as TGTGCCAGCAGCTCGCGAGGGGCAGATACGCAGTATTTT. This sequence encodes CASSSRGADTQYF.

The chain recombines TRBV3-1 (or the pseudogene TRBV3-2) with TRBJ1-2, with TRBD1 matching over 7 bases. The CDR3 is 15 amino acids. With V trimmed by 0 bases and J by 5 bases, 6 bases remained unmatched. Looked up from germline, CDR1 is LGHDT and CDR2 is YNNKEL (reference sequence). The CDR3 nucleotides read TGTGCCAGCAGCCAAGAGGGCCAGGGGGATTATGGCTACACCTTC. This gives the protein CASSQEGQGDYGYTF.

The gene calls are TRBV28 and TRBJ2-5; 14 positions match TRBD2. CDR3 length: 16 amino acids. Germline V gives CDR1 MDHEN, CDR2 SYDVKM. V lost 3 bases to trimming and J lost 4 bases; unmatched junction nucleotides: 4. The CDR3 reads CASSFVGLAGGETQYF. As DNA, the CDR3 is TGTGCCAGCAGTTTCGTAGGACTAGCGGGAGGAGAGACCCAGTACTTC.

The V gene is TRBV4-1, the J gene TRBJ2-1; TRBD2 matches at 12 bases. V shed 4 bases, J shed 6 bases, and the junction held 4 bases outside the gene matches. CDR3 length equals 15 residues. Looked up from germline, CDR1 is MGHRA and CDR2 is YSYEKL. CDR3 sequence (DNA): TGCGCCAGCAGCCTCTTGACTAGCGGGAGCAATGAGCAGTTCTTC. This sequence encodes CASSLLTSGSNEQFF.

This chain connects TRBV5-4 to TRBJ2-7, with 10 bases matching TRBD2. There are 16 residues in the CDR3. Trimming cost V 4 bases and J 7 bases; bases outside gene matches: 14. Germline assignment: CDR1 SGHNT and CDR2 YYREEE (reference sequence). The CDR3 DNA reads as TGTGCCAGCAGCCCAAGCAGTACTAGCGGGACCAGGGAGCAGTACTTC. Translating it yields CASSPSSTSGTREQYF.

The V call is TRBV9, the J call TRBJ2-2; 9 bases fit TRBD2. CDR3 size: 17 residues. The V segment lost 3 bases and the J segment 4 bases; nucleotides outside the gene matches: 10. Per the germline V gene, CDR1 is SGDLS and CDR2 is YYNGEE. The CDR3 is CASSANSGSVVTGELFF. The CDR3 nucleotides read TGTGCCAGCAGCGCGAATAGCGGGAGTGTCGTCACCGGGGAGCTGTTTTTT.

In its sample, this clone was seen once. This chain links TRBV4-3 with TRBJ2-2, with a possible D match to TRBD1 (6 bases). Looked up from germline, CDR1 is LGHNA and CDR2 is YSLEER. CDR3 length: 17 amino acids. V was shortened by 0 bases and J by 7 bases, with 18 bases between the two germline ends. CDR3 coding DNA: TGCGCCAGCAGCCAAGATCTCTCGTACAGGGTCGGCGGGGAGCTGTTTTTT. Its translation: CASSQDLSYRVGGELFF.

V usage is TRBV7-3 and J usage is TRBJ1-1; D not certain. The ends were cut back, 4 bases at V and 4 bases at J, with 13 bases in the middle. CDR1 and CDR2 (germline): SGHTA, FQGTGA. The CDR3 totals 14 residues. The CDR3 region is CASSSNSVGTEAFF. CDR3 nucleotide sequence: TGTGCCAGCAGCTCTAACTCGGTGGGCACTGAAGCTTTCTTT.

The rearrangement links TRBV19 to TRBJ2-3; no clear D. Trimming took off 4 bases at V and 1 base at J, with 6 bases between the two ends. Germline V gene lookup returns CDR1 LNHDA and CDR2 SQIVND (reference sequence). This CDR3 has 13 residues. In DNA form, the CDR3 reads TGTGCCAGTAGTAGTACGGGCACAGATACGCAGTATTTT. Translated, it gives CASSSTGTDTQYF.

In its sample, this clone was seen a few times. This chain connects TRBV30 to TRBJ1-4; 8 bases align to TRBD1. V lost 3 bases to trimming and J lost 8 bases; unmatched junction nucleotides: 2. The germline V gene encodes CDR1 GTSNPN and CDR2 SVGIG (reference sequence). The CDR3 extends over 12 amino acids. The DNA for the CDR3 is TGTGCCTGGAGACAGGGGGTGGAAAAACTGTTTTTT. Amino acid sequence: CAWRQGVEKLFF. Variable domain in full (rest from reference TRBV30 and TRBJ1-4): SQTIHQWPATLVQPVGSPLSLECTVEGTSNPNLYWYRQAAGRGLQLLFYSVGIGQISSEVPQNLSASRPQDRQFILSSKKLLLSDSGFYLCAWRQGVEKLFFGSGTQLSVL.